This record covers a single T cell receptor (beta chain). These data originate in a study of blood T cell repertoires in COVID-19. The table came from immunoSEQ multiplex PCR; TCRdb's copy has only in-frame clones and leaves some out. This table has some 80,000 clones, around 81% appearing once. Germline lookup yields CDR1 MDHEN and CDR2 SYDVKM. V shed 3 bases and J shed 6 bases, with 24 bases lying between them. The CDR3 is made up of 18 amino acids. The V gene is TRBV28, the J gene TRBJ1-5; D not certain. The specimen was peripheral blood. This TCR was sampled from a man older than 75 with acute or convalescent COVID-19. Written as DNA, the CDR3 is TGTGCCAGCAGTTTTCGACGCTTCACTGTTAGCGGCGGTCAGCCCCAGCATTTT. Translated, it gives CASSFRRFTVSGGQPQHF.